This T cell receptor beta chain was identified in a study of blood T cell repertoires in COVID-19. V lost 0 bases and J 2 bases, leaving 17 bases between the germline ends. CDR1 and CDR2 from the germline V gene are SGDLS and YYNGEE. The length of the CDR3 is 17 residues. Per the study methods: Reference gene primer amplification in the assay estimated nucleated cell counts. Data came from immunoSEQ multiplex PCR; TCRdb stores just in-frame clones and leaves some out. The V and J calls and clone size come from that table; D and trimming were worked out from the DNA. The sample lists about 120,000 clones; under 85% were seen once.

This clonotype was sampled from a man between 60 and 75 years old with acute or convalescent COVID-19. What was sequenced was peripheral blood. The V gene is TRBV9, the J gene TRBJ2-5, with D possibly being TRBD2 (6 bases). The CDR3 nucleotides read TGTGCCAGCAGCGTAGGGTTCGGGGGACGGCGACAAGAGACCCAGTACTTC. Translating gives CASSVGFGGRRQETQYF.